Listed below are T cell receptor beta chains from one sample, sequenced in a study of T cells in tuberculosis. Clones were sequenced by immunoSEQ multiplex PCR, and TCRdb holds only the in-frame ones, with some missing. The sample holds over 30,000 clones; roughly 87% are singletons and the top ten take 5% to 6%. The sequencing here drew on PBMCs, taken at tuberculosis diagnosis. The receptors here all came from an adult with tuberculosis. The CDR3 runs from the conserved cysteine through the conserved F or W. D genes are given only for firm matches. Only part of the rows carry a size: once, few, many, or a class if the clone is expanded.

TRBJ1-5	13	-	-	TRBV15	CATSGDRNQPQHF	TGTGCCACCAGCGGTGACAGGAATCAGCCCCAGCATTTT
TRBJ1-2	12	-	-	TRBV2	CASRGRGYGYTF	TGTGCCAGCAGGGGGAGGGGCTATGGCTACACCTTC
TRBJ2-2	17	-	-	TRBV7-5	CARSFEPQGQDTGELFF	TGTGCCAGAAGCTTCGAACCCCAGGGACAGGACACCGGGGAGCTGTTTTTT
TRBJ2-3	14	-	-	TRBV6-4	CASSEAGTERPQYF	TGTGCCAGCAGTGAAGCGGGTACGGAAAGGCCGCAGTATTTT
TRBJ2-1	14	-	-	TRBV7-9	CASSSGTQVNEQFF	TGTGCCAGCAGCTCCGGGACTCAAGTGAATGAGCAGTTCTTC
TRBJ1-6	15	-	-	TRBV6-6	CASTMTAVRNSPLHF	TGTGCCAGCACTATGACAGCCGTACGAAATTCACCCCTCCACTTT
TRBJ1-2	13	-	-	TRBV19	CASSTPGGSGYTF	TGTGCCAGTAGTACTCCGGGAGGCTCTGGCTACACCTTC
TRBJ1-1	16	-	TRBD1	TRBV2	CASIKRTGGNTGEAFF	TGTGCCAGCATTAAAAGGACAGGGGGCAACACTGGTGAAGCTTTCTTT
TRBJ1-2	14	once	-	TRBV6-5	CASSYSGVNYGYTF	TGTGCCAGCAGTTACTCGGGAGTAAACTATGGCTACACCTTC
TRBJ2-5	14	once	TRBD2	TRBV11-2	CASSYPGGQETQYF	TGTGCCAGCAGCTATCCGGGAGGCCAAGAGACCCAGTACTTC
TRBJ2-3	17	-	-	TRBV11-1	CASSLALYQGYTDTQYF	TGTGCCAGCAGCTTAGCGCTCTATCAGGGCTACACAGATACGCAGTATTTT
TRBJ2-3	11	-	-	TRBV10-2	CASLTATWQYF	TGCGCCAGCCTAACTGCCACCTGGCAGTATTTT
TRBJ2-4	14	-	TRBD1	TRBV6-5	CASRRQGALNIQYF	TGTGCCAGCAGGAGACAGGGGGCTTTAAACATTCAGTACTTC
TRBJ1-5	13	-	TRBD1	TRBV6-1	CASSGQGGQPQHF	TGTGCCAGCAGTGGACAGGGGGGACAGCCCCAGCATTTT
TRBJ1-1	14	-	TRBD1	TRBV5-1	CASSLGQGWTEAFF	TGCGCCAGCAGCTTGGGACAGGGGTGGACTGAAGCTTTCTTT
TRBJ2-5	15	-	TRBD2	TRBV6-5	CASRGTSGGSETQYF	TGTGCCAGCAGGGGGACTAGCGGGGGGTCAGAGACCCAGTACTTC
TRBJ2-5	15	-	TRBD2	TRBV7-6	CASGEGAGSTETQYF	TGTGCCAGCGGAGAAGGAGCGGGGTCCACGGAGACCCAGTACTTC
TRBJ1-2	15	few	-	TRBV5-1	CASSSQPRHESGYTF	TGCGCCAGCAGCTCTCAGCCGCGACATGAATCTGGCTACACCTTC
TRBJ1-1	15	-	-	TRBV7-2	CASSRAGTGRTEAFF	TGTGCCAGCAGCCGAGCGGGAACGGGACGCACTGAAGCTTTCTTT
TRBJ1-5	12	-	TRBD1	TRBV6-5	CASGQGRQPQHF	TGTGCCAGCGGACAGGGGAGGCAGCCCCAGCATTTT
TRBJ1-1	13	-	-	TRBV2	CASLTGGNTEAFF	TGTGCCAGTCTAACCGGGGGGAACACTGAAGCTTTCTTT
TRBJ2-7	14	-	TRBD1	TRBV7-9	CASSWGQGSYEQYF	TGTGCCAGCAGCTGGGGACAGGGGAGTTACGAGCAGTACTTC
TRBJ1-2	18	-	TRBD1	TRBV5-3	CARSFYSFDRGQTYGYTF	TGTGCCAGAAGCTTTTATTCCTTCGACAGGGGGCAAACCTATGGCTACACCTTC
TRBJ1-1	17	-	TRBD1	TRBV4-1	CASSQIYRGRLDTEAFF	TGCGCCAGCAGCCAAATCTACAGGGGGCGCCTGGACACTGAAGCTTTCTTT
TRBJ1-5	13	-	TRBD1	TRBV30	CAWSRQGDGPQHF	TGTGCCTGGAGTCGACAGGGGGATGGACCCCAGCATTTT
TRBJ2-3	19	-	TRBD2	TRBV2	CASSGLKRSSGAYTDTQYF	TGTGCCAGCAGTGGTCTGAAAAGGTCTAGCGGAGCCTACACAGATACGCAGTATTTT
TRBJ1-6	15	-	-	TRBV5-1	CASSSQAPRNSPLHF	TGCGCCAGCAGCTCACAGGCCCCACGTAATTCACCCCTCCACTTT
TRBJ2-7	13	once	-	TRBV27	CASGNPEAEEQYF	TGTGCCAGCGGTAACCCAGAAGCGGAAGAGCAGTACTTC
TRBJ2-2	17	-	TRBD2	TRBV28	CASSPSGRAPVTGELFF	TGTGCCAGCAGTCCTAGCGGGAGGGCCCCGGTGACCGGGGAGCTGTTTTTT
TRBJ2-5	15	-	-	TRBV15	CATSRDRGSGETQYF	TGTGCCACCAGCAGAGATCGGGGGAGTGGGGAGACCCAGTACTTC
TRBJ1-6	14	medium-sized	-	TRBV5-1	CASSSGISNSPLHF	TGCGCCAGCAGCTCAGGGATTTCCAATTCACCCCTCCACTTT
TRBJ2-1	14	-	-	TRBV9	CASSVAQLAGEQFF	TGTGCCAGCAGCGTAGCCCAGCTAGCTGGGGAGCAGTTCTTC
TRBJ2-7	14	-	-	TRBV6-5	CASSYGAGRNEQYF	TGTGCCAGCAGTTATGGGGCAGGGAGGAACGAGCAGTACTTC
TRBJ2-7	15	few	TRBD1	TRBV18	CASSLGTAEGYEQYF	TGTGCCAGCTCCCTTGGGACAGCTGAGGGCTACGAGCAGTACTTC
TRBJ2-3	18	-	-	TRBV5-1	CASSHTPGGSGSTDTQYF	TGCGCCAGCAGCCACACCCCCGGCGGTAGCGGTAGCACAGATACGCAGTATTTT
TRBJ2-7	17	few	TRBD1	TRBV11-2	CASSSLQGARGVYEQYF	TGTGCCAGCAGCTCGTTACAGGGGGCGCGTGGGGTCTACGAGCAGTACTTC
TRBJ1-1	15	-	TRBD1	TRBV6-5	CASSRRDRANTEAFF	TGTGCCAGCAGTCGCAGGGACAGGGCGAACACTGAAGCTTTCTTT
TRBJ2-1	15	-	-	TRBV5-1	CASSLVPVGGTEQFF	TGCGCCAGCAGCTTGGTGCCGGTGGGGGGAACTGAGCAGTTCTTC
TRBJ2-5	14	-	TRBD2	TRBV5-4	CASSKGLLQETQYF	TGTGCCAGCAGCAAGGGACTACTACAAGAGACCCAGTACTTC
TRBJ1-1	15	once	-	TRBV4-2	CASSQDPGRDTEAFF	TGTGCCAGCAGCCAAGATCCGGGGAGGGACACTGAAGCTTTCTTT
TRBJ2-1	15	-	-	TRBV9	CASSVEAAPGHEQFF	TGTGCCAGCAGCGTAGAAGCGGCTCCGGGCCATGAGCAGTTCTTC
TRBJ2-7	15	few	-	TRBV6-1	CASSEAHSGVYEQYF	TGTGCCAGCAGTGAAGCGCATTCAGGGGTCTACGAGCAGTACTTC
TRBJ1-1	14	-	-	TRBV4-3	CASSQGLRGDEAFF	TGCGCCAGCAGCCAAGGGCTCAGGGGAGATGAAGCTTTCTTT
TRBJ2-7	14	-	TRBD1	TRBV29-1	CSVGSGTGSYEQYF	TGCAGCGTTGGGTCCGGGACAGGGTCCTACGAGCAGTACTTC
TRBJ1-2	11	-	-	TRBV30	CAWRPFLGYTF	TGTGCCTGGAGGCCCTTTCTAGGCTACACCTTC
TRBJ1-5	13	-	-	TRBV11-2	CASSPNSNQPQHF	TGTGCCAGCAGCCCTAACTCCAATCAGCCCCAGCATTTT
TRBJ2-2	15	-	TRBD2	TRBV11-2	CASSLLAGRAGELFF	TGTGCCAGCAGCTTGCTTGCAGGGAGGGCCGGGGAGCTGTTTTTT
TRBJ2-7	13	-	-	TRBV5-5	CASTRGPSYEQYF	TGTGCCAGCACCAGGGGACCTTCCTACGAGCAGTACTTC